This T cell receptor beta chain was profiled in a study of shared clonotypes between healthy human individuals (dated by TCRdb to the early 2020s). Study-wide context: The cohort comprised a couple of women and a few men aged 18 to 49 years. To estimate repertoire size and how much clonotypes are shared between individuals, the study performed deep sequencing of blood TCR repertoires from a few healthy adults. Libraries were prepared and TCR repertoires were sequenced by different laboratories using diverse techniques, in order to increase sequencing depth and limit assay-specific biases. Each donor's leukapheresis produced roughly between roughly 0.85 and 9.5 billion PBMCs. What the work shows at the level of the full study, not this receptor alone: Sampling was limited to blood, and TCR repertoires in tissue likely differ from TCR repertoires in blood. Because the study included only a small number of donors, the genetic and exposure-history diversity represented was limited. Pairwise subsampling indicated that sequencing depth was expected to affect the degree of clonotype sharing among donors.

Using the deep immunoSEQ assay, multiplex PCR amplified TCR CDR3 regions from genomic DNA. Extracted genomic DNA from each cell subset was distributed evenly across all wells of several immunoSEQ 96-well plates, and each plate was treated as a replicate. For unsorted PBMC, approximately 300 ng of genomic DNA, equivalent to approximately 28,000 T cell genomes, went into each replicate PCR. Unsorted PBMC genomic DNA was sequenced across ten immunoSEQ deep assay plates. Purified libraries were quantified with a Qubit 3.0 fluorometer, sized on a Bioanalyzer 2100, and re-quantified with the KAPA Library Quantification kit. Every immunoSEQ 96-well plate was sequenced on a separate single-read 150-cycle Illumina NextSeq 550 flow cell. The published analysis was carried out like this. Because only junctional sequences without quality scores were contained in the immunoSEQ output, filtering matching that applied to full-length reads could not be performed. Sequences were annotated with PyIR, a Python wrapper for IgBLAST v1.9, using IMGT germline references to assign V/J genes and CDR3. Reads were removed for weak V/J assignments (E-value above 1e-6), missing CDR3, stop codons, out-of-frame junctions, or ambiguous translated residues. V3J clonotypes were defined as sequences sharing the same inferred V gene, J gene, and CDR3 amino acid sequence. To compute the percentage overlap between repertoires, the number of shared unique clonotypes was divided by the size of the smaller repertoire. Richness of each repertoire was evaluated using RTK rarefaction, the Chao1 estimator, and Recon v2.1 estimates of unobserved clonotypes. The source is immuneACCESS, and TCRdb retained only in-frame sequences with V and J called. Part of the clones is not carried over; for the studies checked, unresolved V genes explain less than half of this, and the remainder is unexplained. For V, J and clone size, that table is used; D and trimming come from the DNA. The sample records some 500,000 clones, roughly four fifths of which are singletons. The ten top clones hold about 11% of the sample.

To note about this clone: Its antigen is not yet known. No base quality information exists; no much larger clone differs at one position.

V is shortened by 0 bases, J by 6 bases, and the region joining them spans 10 bases. CDR3 length: 14 amino acids, cysteine to phenylalanine. Left in the record is the CDR3 DNA by itself, 42 bases read in frame from the first base. The germline V gene gives CDR1 as SGHRS and CDR2 as YFSETQ. The donors were healthy, HIV-negative adults who had no recently reported acute infections or vaccinations. Only Caucasian adults living in Nashville, Tennessee, USA were represented among the donors. For unsorted samples, tens of millions of PBMCs were counted and genomic DNA was extracted with the QIAamp DNA Blood Mini kit. Blood was collected by leukapheresis, and PBMCs were isolated by Ficoll-Histopaque density gradient centrifugation and then cryopreserved in liquid nitrogen vapor phase.

The chain is assembled from TRBV5-1 and TRBJ2-1; perhaps TRBD2 is the D gene, with 5 bases matching. This TCR was recovered from a woman between 35 and 50 years old in good health. Some clones in this sample may be carry-over from other donors' samples. Sequencing was carried out using PBMCs. The nucleotide sequence is given as TGCGCCAGCAGCTTGGTCCCTAGCCCCAATGAGCAGTTCTTC. Translated, this gives CASSLVPSPNEQFF.